The present TCR beta chain was sequenced within a study of blood T cell repertoires in COVID-19. Background on the study: Nucleic acid was either cDNA or gDNA, and it came from T cells, B-cell-depleted T cells, or PBMCs.

This CDR3 region has 13 residues. Germline trimming cut 9 bases from V and 5 bases from J; bases unmatched to any gene: 7. Germline V gives CDR1 SNHLY, CDR2 FYNNEI. As processed by the authors: It was from reference gene primer amplification that nucleated cell counts were estimated. Measured with immunoSEQ multiplex PCR; TCRdb has only the in-frame clones, and not every one. V, J and clone size derive from that table, while D and trimming were established from the DNA sequence. Of approximately 330,000 clones detected, 88% appear once; the ten largest clones hold 4%. This clone was counted once. The sample was peripheral blood. V usage is TRBV2 and J usage is TRBJ1-5, with 7 bases aligning to TRBD1. The TCR was taken from a woman in her forties or fifties with active or convalescent COVID-19. The DNA of the CDR3 is TGTGCCAGTGTTAGGGACAGCGATCAGCCCCAGCATTTT. Translating gives CASVRDSDQPQHF.